This T cell receptor (beta chain) stems from a study of identical twins. The table lists this clonotype with many counts. Antigen unknown. Compared with germline, one end of the junction differs, possibly owing to a read error. Addition of a universal primer site occurred through template switching, and cDNA carried unique molecular identifiers. A single record per CDR3 protein comes from TCRdb applying MiXCR to the 5' RACE reads. This sample yields more than 350,000 distinct CDR3 sequences, of which roughly 9% are seen a single time; more than 8% belongs to the top ten. Study observations and caveats: Fewer insertions marked abundant cord blood beta clonotypes; young adult naive trended weakly, memory not at all. The conclusions drew on cross-sectional statistical analysis instead of tracking the same donors.

Every one of the donors was a healthy Caucasian. This CDR3 is built from 13 residues. The specimen was naive T cells sorted from blood. This chain links TRBV12-3 or TRBV12-4 with TRBJ2-3; D remains unclear. The TCR sequence derives from a woman aged 45-65 years in good health. The CDR3 reads CASSLARTDTQYF. The CDR3 coding sequence is TGTGCCAGCAGCTTAGCCCGCACAGATACGCAGTATTTT.